The T cell receptor beta chain described here comes from a study of cytomegalovirus exposure and HLA in healthy donors. The study's findings and limits: In a later analysis, at a false discovery rate of 0.05, 15,000 to 20,000 TCR beta sequences were associated with HLA alleles. The study dropped some indistinguishable V segments, TRBV6-2 and TRBV6-3 among them. Specificity of a few CMV-associated chains for CMV antigens was verified in vitro. Sequencing had likely introduced a cluster of highly shared sequence variants as an artifact.

For this clone: What it binds is not known.

PCR employed 60 Vbeta and 13 Jbeta primers. Assay: immunoSEQ multiplex PCR; the TCRdb copy retains only in-frame clones and omits some. The sample lists around 190,000 clones, 80% occurring once. This CDR3 spans 15 amino acids. The V gene end was trimmed by 4 bases and the J gene end by 3 bases; junction bases not matched to a gene: 4. Per germline, CDR1 SGHVS and CDR2 FNYEAQ. Sequencing used PBMCs. This clonotype originated in a middle-aged man in good health and CMV-seronegative. The chain uses TRBV7-6 and TRBJ1-5; 9 nucleotides match TRBD1. This CDR3 reads CASSSTGGYNQPQHF. The CDR3 coding sequence is TGTGCCAGCAGCTCGACAGGGGGATACAATCAGCCCCAGCATTTT.